These 12 T cell receptor beta chains share one sample of origin, sequenced in a study of blood T cells in healthy people across ages. Using a J-beta primer mix together with a sample-barcoded 5' primer, a second PCR was run for roughly 6 to 12 cycles. TCRdb reanalysed the 5' RACE reads using MiXCR and keeps one entry per CDR3 protein. The table records 950,000 to 1,200,000 distinct CDR3 sequences, more than 30% of them present only once. Material: blood. The receptors shown here come from a man aged 18 to 35 in good health.

V gene TRBV20-1 combines with J gene TRBJ1-5, with D possibly being TRBD1 (5 bases). CDR3 size: 16 residues. Looked up from germline, CDR1 is DFQATT and CDR2 is SNEGSKA (reference sequence). V lost 6 bases and J 1 base, leaving 19 bases between the germline ends. The CDR3 nucleotides are TGCAGTGCCACCTCGGGACGGCCGTGGAGCAATCAGCCCCAGCATTTT. It encodes CSATSGRPWSNQPQHF.

This clonotype was observed a few times. V is TRBV20-1 and J is TRBJ1-5; D is possibly TRBD1 (6 bases). The CDR3 covers 14 residues. The germline gives CDR1 DFQATT, CDR2 SNEGSKA (reference sequence). The V gene lost 7 bases and the J gene lost 4 bases, with 17 bases spanning the gap. CDR3 loop: CSVLRDISNQPQHF. The CDR3 region has the DNA TGCAGTGTTCTCCGGGACATCAGTAATCAGCCCCAGCATTTT.

The rearrangement uses TRBV13 and TRBJ2-3, with 7 positions matching TRBD1. With V trimmed by 7 bases and J by 1 base, 11 bases remained unmatched. The CDR3 runs 16 residues. Germline V gene data show CDR1 as PRHDT and CDR2 as FYEKMQ (reference sequence). CDR3 DNA sequence: TGTGCCAGCACCACAACAGGGGTAGACCGCACAGATACGCAGTATTTT. Translated, it gives CASTTTGVDRTDTQYF.

This chain links TRBV7-9 with TRBJ2-5; D not certain. The CDR3 covers 15 residues. V shed 4 bases and J shed 5 bases, with 17 bases lying between them. The germline V gene encodes CDR1 SEHNR and CDR2 FQNEAQ (reference sequence). The CDR3 region is CASSSSFANAETQYF. The CDR3, as DNA: TGTGCCAGCAGCTCGAGTTTCGCCAATGCGGAGACCCAGTACTTC.

This clonotype was found a few times. The chain combines TRBV5-1 with TRBJ1-1; D gene uncertain. Germline CDR1 reads SGHRS; CDR2 reads YFSETQ. The V end was cut by 4 bases, the J end by 1 base, with 11 bases between. The CDR3 has 14 amino acids. CDR3 in amino acids: CASSAGSGNTEAFF. CDR3 bases: TGCGCCAGCAGCGCCGGCTCAGGGAACACTGAAGCTTTCTTT.

The table lists this clonotype with many counts. The J gene is TRBJ2-1, the V gene TRBV9; TRBD2 agrees at 9 bases. Germline V gives CDR1 SGDLS, CDR2 YYNGEE. This CDR3 is 13 amino acids long. V gave up 3 bases and J gave up 7 bases; unmatched junction bases: 2. The CDR3 protein is CASSGSGRNEQFF. As DNA, the CDR3 is TGTGCCAGCAGCGGTAGCGGGAGAAATGAGCAGTTCTTC.

This clonotype has a handful of counts. This chain links TRBV20-1 with TRBJ2-3; D remains unclear. Germline V gene lookup returns CDR1 DFQATT and CDR2 SNEGSKA (reference sequence). Between the trimmed V and J ends, which lost 6 bases and 4 bases, there was a span of 14 bases. This CDR3 is 13 amino acids long. CDR3 amino acids: CSAVDLESDTQYF. The CDR3 nucleotides are TGCAGTGCCGTCGATTTGGAGTCAGATACGCAGTATTTT.

As concerns this clonotype: At one of its ends the junction is not consistent with the germline gene, which may arise from a read error. The CDR3 here is CTSSSVEGLSGELFF. The CDR3 nucleotides read TGTACCAGCAGTTCCGTCGAGGGATTGTCCGGGGAGCTGTTTTTT. The J gene is TRBJ2-2, the V gene TRBV28; a possible D gene is TRBD2 (5 bases). CDR1 and CDR2 from the germline V gene are MDHEN and SYDVKM. The CDR3 loop spans 15 amino acids.

V gene TRBV20-1 combines with J gene TRBJ1-1; TRBD1 might be the D (6 bases). This CDR3 comprises 15 residues. CDR1 DFQATT and CDR2 SNEGSKA come from the germline V gene (reference sequence). V lost 3 bases, J lost 1 base, and 15 bases lay in between. The CDR3 nucleotides are TGCAGTGCTAGTCTCCTTAAACAGGGGAACACTGAAGCTTTCTTT. Residues: CSASLLKQGNTEAFF.

The V gene is TRBV5-1, the J gene TRBJ2-1; the D is unclear. CDR1 and CDR2 from the germline V gene are SGHRS and YFSETQ. Trimming took 1 base from V and 1 from J, leaving 12 bases between them. There are 16 residues in the CDR3. The CDR3 nucleotides are TGCGCCAGCAGCTTGACCCCTAGAGCTTCCTACAATGAGCAGTTCTTC. It yields the protein CASSLTPRASYNEQFF.

In the case of this clonotype: The junction departs from germline at one end; a sequencing error may be responsible. The chain carries TRBV4-1 and TRBJ1-6; no clear D gene. The germline V gene has CDR1 MGHRA and CDR2 YSYEKL. This CDR3 has 16 residues. CDR3 in amino acids: CVSSQVGRKRDSPLHF. The CDR3 nucleotides read TGCGTCAGCAGCCAAGTGGGGAGGAAGCGGGATTCACCCCTCCACTTT.

This clonotype was seen more than once but under ten times. The rearrangement links TRBV4-3 to TRBJ2-4, with TRBD2 matching 7 bases. The J call may be faulty, since TRBJ2-7 better matches the DNA end. Germline loops: CDR1 LGHNA, CDR2 YSLEER. The CDR3 loop spans 18 amino acids. Here the CDR3 reads CASSQPTEASGGLYEQYF. DNA of the CDR3: TGCGCCAGCAGCCAACCTACTGAAGCTAGCGGCGGACTCTACGAGCAGTACTTC.